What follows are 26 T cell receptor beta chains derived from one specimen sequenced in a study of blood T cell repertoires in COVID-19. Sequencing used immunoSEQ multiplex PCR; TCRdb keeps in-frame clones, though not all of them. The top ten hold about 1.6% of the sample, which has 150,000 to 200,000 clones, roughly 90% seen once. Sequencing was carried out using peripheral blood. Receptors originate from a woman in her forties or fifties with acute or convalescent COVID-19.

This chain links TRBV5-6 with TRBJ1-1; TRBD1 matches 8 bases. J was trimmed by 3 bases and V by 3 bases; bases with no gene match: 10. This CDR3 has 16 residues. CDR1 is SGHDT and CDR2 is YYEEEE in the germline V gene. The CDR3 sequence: CASSSLDRVIDTEAFF. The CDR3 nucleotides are TGTGCCAGCAGCTCCCTGGACAGGGTGATCGACACTGAAGCTTTCTTT.

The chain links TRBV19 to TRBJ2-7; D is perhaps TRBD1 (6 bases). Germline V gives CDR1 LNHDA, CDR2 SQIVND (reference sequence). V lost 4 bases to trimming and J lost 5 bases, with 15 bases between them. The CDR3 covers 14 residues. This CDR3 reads CASSKDEQGNEQYF. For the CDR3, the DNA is TGTGCCAGTAGTAAGGATGAACAGGGTAACGAGCAGTACTTC.

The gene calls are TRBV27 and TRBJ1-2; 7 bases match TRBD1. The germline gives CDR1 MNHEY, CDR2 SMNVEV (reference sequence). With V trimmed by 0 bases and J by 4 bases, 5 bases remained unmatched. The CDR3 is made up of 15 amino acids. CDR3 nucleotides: TGTGCCAGCAGTTTATCGGGGGACAGTGTCTATGGCTACACCTTC. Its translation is CASSLSGDSVYGYTF.

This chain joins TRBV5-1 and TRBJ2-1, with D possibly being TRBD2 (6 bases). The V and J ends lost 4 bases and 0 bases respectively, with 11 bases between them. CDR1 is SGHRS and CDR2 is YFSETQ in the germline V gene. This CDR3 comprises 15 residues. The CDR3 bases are TGCGCCAGCAGCCTTCGGGAGTACTCCTACAATGAGCAGTTCTTC. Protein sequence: CASSLREYSYNEQFF.

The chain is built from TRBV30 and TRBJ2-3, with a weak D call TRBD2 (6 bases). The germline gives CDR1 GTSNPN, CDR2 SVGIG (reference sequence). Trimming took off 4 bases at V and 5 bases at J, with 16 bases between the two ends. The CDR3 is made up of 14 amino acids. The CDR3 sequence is CAWTSGGGEDTQYF. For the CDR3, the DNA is TGTGCCTGGACATCTGGAGGAGGGGAAGATACGCAGTATTTT.

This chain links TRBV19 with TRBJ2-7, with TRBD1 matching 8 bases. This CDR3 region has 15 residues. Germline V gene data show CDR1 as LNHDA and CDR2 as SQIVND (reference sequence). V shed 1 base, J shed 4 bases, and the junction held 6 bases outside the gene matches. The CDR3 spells CASSIGTGLIYEQYF. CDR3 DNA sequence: TGTGCCAGTAGTATAGGGACAGGGTTAATTTACGAGCAGTACTTC.

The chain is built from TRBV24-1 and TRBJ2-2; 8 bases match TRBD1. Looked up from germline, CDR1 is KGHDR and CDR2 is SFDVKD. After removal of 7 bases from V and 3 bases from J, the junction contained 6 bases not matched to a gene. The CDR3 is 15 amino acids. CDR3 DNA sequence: TGTGCCACCAGCTCCGGGACAGGTTACACCGGGGAGCTGTTTTTT. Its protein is CATSSGTGYTGELFF.

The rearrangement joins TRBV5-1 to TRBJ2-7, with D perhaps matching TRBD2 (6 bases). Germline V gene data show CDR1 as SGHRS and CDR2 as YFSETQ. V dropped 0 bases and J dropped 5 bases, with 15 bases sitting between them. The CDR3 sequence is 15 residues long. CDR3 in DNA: TGCGCCAGCAGCTTGGAGTTACCGGGGGAGGACGAGCAGTACTTC. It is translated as CASSLELPGEDEQYF.

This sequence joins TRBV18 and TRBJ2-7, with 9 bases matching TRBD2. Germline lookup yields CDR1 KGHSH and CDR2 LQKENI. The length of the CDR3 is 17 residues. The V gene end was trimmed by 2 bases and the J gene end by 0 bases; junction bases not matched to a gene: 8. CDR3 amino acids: CASSPRTSVPSSYEQYF. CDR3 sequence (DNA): TGTGCCAGCTCACCAAGGACTAGCGTTCCGAGCTCCTACGAGCAGTACTTC.

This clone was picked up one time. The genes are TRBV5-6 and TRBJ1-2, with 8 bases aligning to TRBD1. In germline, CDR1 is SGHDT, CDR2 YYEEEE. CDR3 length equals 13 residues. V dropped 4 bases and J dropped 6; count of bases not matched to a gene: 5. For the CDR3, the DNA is TGTGCCAGCAGCCCGGACAGGGTCCATGGCTACACCTTC. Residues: CASSPDRVHGYTF.

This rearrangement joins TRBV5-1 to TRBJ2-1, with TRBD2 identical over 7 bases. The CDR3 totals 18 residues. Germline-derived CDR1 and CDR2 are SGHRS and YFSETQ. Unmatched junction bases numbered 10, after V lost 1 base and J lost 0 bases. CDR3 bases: TGCGCCAGCAGCTTGAGGCCTAGCGGAGATAGCTCCTACAATGAGCAGTTCTTC. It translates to CASSLRPSGDSSYNEQFF.

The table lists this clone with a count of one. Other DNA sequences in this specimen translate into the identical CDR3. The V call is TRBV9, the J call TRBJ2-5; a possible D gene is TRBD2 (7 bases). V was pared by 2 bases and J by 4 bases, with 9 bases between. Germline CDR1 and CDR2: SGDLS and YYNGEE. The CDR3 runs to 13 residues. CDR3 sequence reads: CASSVRGGETQYF. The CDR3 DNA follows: TGTGCCAGCAGCGTGAGGGGGGGAGAGACCCAGTACTTC.

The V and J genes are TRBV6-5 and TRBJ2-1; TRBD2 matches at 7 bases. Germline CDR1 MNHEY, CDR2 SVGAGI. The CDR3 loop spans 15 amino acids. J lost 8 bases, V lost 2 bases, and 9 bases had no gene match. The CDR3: CASSYVQRGVDEQFF. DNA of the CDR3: TGTGCCAGCAGTTACGTCCAGCGGGGCGTCGATGAGCAGTTCTTC.

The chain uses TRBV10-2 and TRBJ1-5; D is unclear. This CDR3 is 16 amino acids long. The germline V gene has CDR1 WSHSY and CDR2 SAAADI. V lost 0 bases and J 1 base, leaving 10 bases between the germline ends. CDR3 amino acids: CASSESNRGSNQPQHF. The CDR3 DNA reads TGCGCCAGCAGTGAGTCGAACAGAGGGAGCAATCAGCCCCAGCATTTT.

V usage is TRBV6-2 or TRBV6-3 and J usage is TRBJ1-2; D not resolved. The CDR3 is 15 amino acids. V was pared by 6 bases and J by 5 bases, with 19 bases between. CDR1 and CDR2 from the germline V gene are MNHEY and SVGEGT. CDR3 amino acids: CASSRLTEQTYGYTF. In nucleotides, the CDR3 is TGTGCCAGCAGCCGCCTAACAGAGCAAACTTATGGCTACACCTTC.

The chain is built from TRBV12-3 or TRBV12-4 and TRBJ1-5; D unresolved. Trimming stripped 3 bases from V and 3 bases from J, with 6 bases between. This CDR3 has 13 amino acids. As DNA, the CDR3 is TGTGCCAGCAGTTTCTTTATCAATCAGCCCCAGCATTTT. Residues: CASSFFINQPQHF.

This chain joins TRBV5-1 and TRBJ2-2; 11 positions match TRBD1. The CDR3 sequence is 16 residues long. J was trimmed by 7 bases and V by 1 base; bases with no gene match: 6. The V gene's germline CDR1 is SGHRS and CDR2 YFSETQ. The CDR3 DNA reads TGCGCCAGCAGCTTGACCGGGACAGGGGGGTTCGGGGAGCTGTTTTTT. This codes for CASSLTGTGGFGELFF.

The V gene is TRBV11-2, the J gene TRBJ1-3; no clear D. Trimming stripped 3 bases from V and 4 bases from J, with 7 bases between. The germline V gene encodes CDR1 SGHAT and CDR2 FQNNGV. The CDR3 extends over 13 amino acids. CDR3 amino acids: CASSLGSGNTIYF. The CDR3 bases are TGTGCCAGCAGCTTGGGCAGCGGAAACACCATATATTTT.

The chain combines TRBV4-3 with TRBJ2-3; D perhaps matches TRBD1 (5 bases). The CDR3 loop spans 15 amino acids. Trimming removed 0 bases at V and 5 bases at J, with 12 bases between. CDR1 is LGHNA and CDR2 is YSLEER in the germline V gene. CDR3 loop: CASSQDRATGDTQYF. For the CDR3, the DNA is TGCGCCAGCAGCCAAGACCGGGCTACAGGAGATACGCAGTATTTT.

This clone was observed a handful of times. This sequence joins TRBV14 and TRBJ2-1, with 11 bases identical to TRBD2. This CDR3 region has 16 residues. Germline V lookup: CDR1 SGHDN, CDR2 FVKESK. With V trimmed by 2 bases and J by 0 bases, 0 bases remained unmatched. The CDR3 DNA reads TGTGCCAGCAGCCAAACTAGCGGGAGCTCCTACAATGAGCAGTTCTTC. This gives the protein CASSQTSGSSYNEQFF.

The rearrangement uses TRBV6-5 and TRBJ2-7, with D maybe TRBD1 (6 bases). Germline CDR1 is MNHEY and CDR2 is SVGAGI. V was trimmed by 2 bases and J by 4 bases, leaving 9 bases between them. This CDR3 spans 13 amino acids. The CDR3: CASSYTGQYEQYF. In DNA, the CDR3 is TGTGCCAGCAGTTACACAGGGCAATACGAGCAGTACTTC.

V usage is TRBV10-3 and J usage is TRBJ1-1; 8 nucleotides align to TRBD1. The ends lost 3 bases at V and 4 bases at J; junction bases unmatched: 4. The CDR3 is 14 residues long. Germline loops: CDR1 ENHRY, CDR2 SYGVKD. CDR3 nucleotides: TGTGCCATCAGTGATGGCAGGGGGCCCACTGAAGCTTTCTTT. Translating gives CAISDGRGPTEAFF.

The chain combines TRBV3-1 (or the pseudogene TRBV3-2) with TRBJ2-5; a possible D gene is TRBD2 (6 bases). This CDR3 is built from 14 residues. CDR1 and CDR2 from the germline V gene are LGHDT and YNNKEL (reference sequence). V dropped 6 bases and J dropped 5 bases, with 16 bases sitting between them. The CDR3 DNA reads TGTGCCAGCAGGACGGGAGCGTCCCTTGAGACCCAGTACTTC. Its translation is CASRTGASLETQYF.

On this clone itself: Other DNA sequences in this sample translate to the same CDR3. The CDR3 loop is CASSYSGQGYGYTF. CDR3 sequence (DNA): TGTGCCAGCAGTTACTCGGGGCAGGGGTATGGCTACACCTTC. The chain carries TRBV6-5 and TRBJ1-2; D is perhaps TRBD1 (6 bases). Trimming pared 0 bases from V and 5 bases from J, leaving 10 bases between. The V gene's germline CDR1 is MNHEY and CDR2 SVGAGI. The CDR3 covers 14 residues.

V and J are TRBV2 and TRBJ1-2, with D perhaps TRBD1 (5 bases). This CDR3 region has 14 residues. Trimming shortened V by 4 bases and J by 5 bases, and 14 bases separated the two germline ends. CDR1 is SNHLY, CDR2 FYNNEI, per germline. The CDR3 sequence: CASSVGQGMYGYTF. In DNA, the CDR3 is TGTGCCAGCAGTGTAGGTCAGGGAATGTATGGCTACACCTTC.

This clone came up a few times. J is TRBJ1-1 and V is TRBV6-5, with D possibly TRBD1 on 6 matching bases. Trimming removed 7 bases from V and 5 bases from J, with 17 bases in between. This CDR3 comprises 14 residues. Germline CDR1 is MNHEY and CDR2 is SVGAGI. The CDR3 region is CASNTGFGRTEAFF. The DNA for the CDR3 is TGTGCCAGCAATACAGGGTTTGGTAGGACTGAAGCTTTCTTT.